Listed below are T cell receptor beta chains from one sample, sequenced in a study of blood T cell repertoires in COVID-19. Profiled with immunoSEQ multiplex PCR; TCRdb holds only in-frame clones, not every one. The data contain approximately 300,000 clones, roughly 86% of them singletons. The specimen was PBMCs or T cells enriched from blood (not recorded which). The receptors were gathered from a woman under 30 who had recovered from COVID-19. CDR3s include the opening cysteine and the closing phenylalanine or tryptophan. D genes are given only for firm matches. The size of a clone is reported for some rows only, either as once, few or many, or as a class for expanded clones.

abundance | j_gene | v_gene | d_gene | CDR3nt | CDR3aa
- | TRBJ1-2 | TRBV9 | TRBD1 | TGTGCCAGCAGCACGTCCGGGACAGGGAACGGCTACACCTTC | CASSTSGTGNGYTF
- | TRBJ2-3 | TRBV2 | - | TGTGCCAGCAGTGAATTTGGTAGCGGAGACACAGATACGCAGTATTTT | CASSEFGSGDTDTQYF
- | TRBJ2-5 | TRBV28 | TRBD2 | TGTGCCAGCAGCCTGGGGGGGAAAGAGACCCAGTACTTC | CASSLGGKETQYF
- | TRBJ2-3 | TRBV19 | TRBD1 | TGTGCCAGCCGGAAAGAGGACAGGGGGTTTGATACGCAGTATTTT | CASRKEDRGFDTQYF
- | TRBJ2-7 | TRBV19 | TRBD1 | TGTGCCAGTAGTATGACAGGGGGATCCTACGAGCAGTACTTC | CASSMTGGSYEQYF
- | TRBJ1-2 | TRBV5-5 | - | TGTGCCAGCAGCTCCGTCAGGGATGGCTACACCTTC | CASSSVRDGYTF
- | TRBJ2-4 | TRBV6-4 | - | TGTGCCAGCAGGGCGCACAGGGCCCCCCGGAAGGTAGCCAAAAACATTCAGTACTTC | CASRAHRAPRKVAKNIQYF
- | TRBJ1-1 | TRBV10-2 | TRBD1 | TGCGCCACCCGCGGGGACAGCAGGCTTAACACTGAAGCTTTCTTT | CATRGDSRLNTEAFF
once | TRBJ1-2 | TRBV19 | TRBD1 | TGTGCCGGGACGACAGGGGGTAGAGGCTACACCTTC | CAGTTGGRGYTF
- | TRBJ2-1 | TRBV9 | - | TGTGCCAGCAGTACTTTGGTCAATGAGCAGTTCTTC | CASSTLVNEQFF
- | TRBJ1-1 | TRBV11-2 | - | TGTGCCAGCAGCTTACACCGAGGGGAAGCTTTCTTT | CASSLHRGEAFF
- | TRBJ1-5 | TRBV28 | - | TGTGCCAGCAGTTTATTACAGGGCCTTAGCAATCAGCCCCAGCATTTT | CASSLLQGLSNQPQHF
- | TRBJ2-5 | TRBV27 | TRBD1 | TGTGCCAGCAGTTCCCTTACCACAGGGGCCCAAGAGACCCAGTACTTC | CASSSLTTGAQETQYF
once | TRBJ2-1 | TRBV18 | - | TGTGCCAGCTCAATACAGGGCAATGAGCAGTTCTTC | CASSIQGNEQFF
- | TRBJ1-2 | TRBV7-9 | TRBD1 | TGTGCCAGCAGCCCCCGGGACAGCAAGGTGGGCTACACCTTC | CASSPRDSKVGYTF
- | TRBJ2-1 | TRBV15 | - | TGTGCCACCAGCAGAGATTGGCTAGCGCGTACCCCAGGTAATGAGCAGTTCTTC | CATSRDWLARTPGNEQFF
once | TRBJ2-2 | TRBV14 | TRBD1 | TGTGCCAGCAGCCACGGAATTGCCGGGACAGGGATTAACACCGGGGAGCTGTTTTTT | CASSHGIAGTGINTGELFF
few | TRBJ1-2 | TRBV19 | - | TGTGCCAGTAGTATAGCGGCCAGGGCCTATGGCTACACCTTC | CASSIAARAYGYTF
- | TRBJ2-5 | TRBV7-2 | - | TGTGCCAGCAGCTTAGTTCGTAGGGGGGGGGAAGAGACCCAGTACTTC | CASSLVRRGGEETQYF
once | TRBJ2-1 | TRBV7-7 | TRBD2 | TGTGCCAGCAGCCCTTCAACTAGCGGGGCAAACAATGAGCAGTTCTTC | CASSPSTSGANNEQFF
- | TRBJ1-1 | TRBV3-1/TRBV3-2 | TRBD1 | TGTGCCAGCAGCCAAGAACGGACAGGGGGGAAGACTGAAGCTTTCTTT | CASSQERTGGKTEAFF
- | TRBJ1-2 | TRBV30 | - | TGTGCCTGGAGCCCGGGGGTCTACGGGAAGACGCTTAACTATGGCTACACCTTC | CAWSPGVYGKTLNYGYTF
- | TRBJ2-1 | TRBV30 | - | TGTGCCTGGTTATCCGGGGTCTCCTACAATGAGCAGTTCTTC | CAWLSGVSYNEQFF
- | TRBJ1-5 | TRBV27 | TRBD1 | TGTGCCAGCAGTCACACGCCCCGGACAGGGCGTAATCAGCCCCAGCATTTT | CASSHTPRTGRNQPQHF
- | TRBJ1-2 | TRBV27 | - | TGTGCCAGCAGTCGGGACTTCGGCTATGGCTACACCTTC | CASSRDFGYGYTF
- | TRBJ1-1 | TRBV10-3 | TRBD1 | TGTGCCATCAGTGAGAGGGGGCGAAACACTGAAGCTTTCTTT | CAISERGRNTEAFF
- | TRBJ2-3 | TRBV7-9 | - | TGTGCCAGCGGAGGCGGGGCTGTCACAGATACGCAGTATTTT | CASGGGAVTDTQYF
- | TRBJ2-1 | TRBV5-8 | - | TGTGCCAGCAGCCTATTCTTAAGCTCCTACAATGAGCAGTTCTTC | CASSLFLSSYNEQFF
few | TRBJ1-2 | TRBV15 | TRBD1 | TGTGCCACCAGCCGTGGCGGGACAGAATCAAAAGGGAACTATGGCTACACCTTC | CATSRGGTESKGNYGYTF
- | TRBJ1-5 | TRBV2 | - | TGTGCCAGCAGTGGCAGGGTAAGCAATCAGCCCCAGCATTTT | CASSGRVSNQPQHF
- | TRBJ1-1 | TRBV24-1 | - | TGTGCCACCAGCGAATTCGACAGATCTGAAGCTTTCTTT | CATSEFDRSEAFF
- | TRBJ1-5 | TRBV3-1/TRBV3-2 | - | TGTGCCAGCAGCCAAGATCTGTCTCAGCCCCAGCATTTT | CASSQDLSQPQHF
once | TRBJ2-7 | TRBV19 | TRBD1 | TGTGCCAGTAGTACCACAGGGGGCGCAGGAGGGGAGCAGTACTTC | CASSTTGGAGGEQYF
- | TRBJ1-2 | TRBV11-2 | - | TGTGCCAGCAGCTTAGGCGGGGGTGGTGGCTACACCTTC | CASSLGGGGGYTF
- | TRBJ1-3 | TRBV7-9 | - | TGTGCCAGCAGCTTGGGCAGCTCTGGAAACACCATATATTTT | CASSLGSSGNTIYF
few | TRBJ1-1 | TRBV4-1 | - | TGCGCCAGCAGCCAAGTGCGGGGGGCTCCGGTGAACACTGAAGCTTTCTTT | CASSQVRGAPVNTEAFF
- | TRBJ2-1 | TRBV5-6 | TRBD2 | TGTGCCAGCAGCCCTAGGACTAGACTTTCTAGCAATGAGCAGTTCTTC | CASSPRTRLSSNEQFF
- | TRBJ1-1 | TRBV2 | TRBD1 | TGTGCCAGCAGGACAGGGAAGAACACTGAAGCTTTCTTT | CASRTGKNTEAFF
- | TRBJ1-6 | TRBV27 | - | TGTGCCAGCAGTAAAGGGAGCTCCTATAATTCACCCCTCCACTTT | CASSKGSSYNSPLHF
- | TRBJ2-1 | TRBV5-1 | TRBD2 | TGCGCCAGCTCCAGCCTAGCGGGATCATACAATGAGCAGTTCTTC | CASSSLAGSYNEQFF
- | TRBJ1-1 | TRBV28 | TRBD1 | TGTGCCAGCAGTCGGATCGCAGGGGGACGGACTGAAGCTTTCTTT | CASSRIAGGRTEAFF
- | TRBJ1-5 | TRBV27 | TRBD1 | TGTGCCAGCAGCGGACAGGGCTTGCAGCCCCAGCATTTT | CASSGQGLQPQHF
once | TRBJ1-1 | TRBV6-7 | TRBD1 | TGTGCCAGCTTCCCGGAACAGGGGCCAGAGGAAGCTTTCTTT | CASFPEQGPEEAFF
once | TRBJ2-5 | TRBV11-3 | - | TGTGCCAGCAGCTTAAAGGTTACAGCAGGAATGGAGACCCAGTACTTC | CASSLKVTAGMETQYF
few | TRBJ2-7 | TRBV24-1 | - | TGTGCCACCAGTGAAACTGGGACTCCGAATATCTACGAGCAGTACTTC | CATSETGTPNIYEQYF
- | TRBJ2-7 | TRBV7-9 | TRBD1 | TGTGCCAGCAGCGGACATACAGGGGGCGCGGGCTACGAGCAGTACTTC | CASSGHTGGAGYEQYF
- | TRBJ2-2 | TRBV5-5 | TRBD1 | TGTGCCAGCAGCCAGGGACAGGGCGGGAACACCGGGGAGCTGTTTTTT | CASSQGQGGNTGELFF
few | TRBJ1-5 | TRBV7-2 | - | TGTGCCAGCAGCTTAGATACAGGGTCAAGACAGCCCCAGCATTTT | CASSLDTGSRQPQHF
- | TRBJ2-2 | TRBV27 | - | TGTGCCAGCAGCCCAACCAGGGCGAACACCGGGGAGCTGTTTTTT | CASSPTRANTGELFF
- | TRBJ1-4 | TRBV4-3 | TRBD1 | TGCGCCAGCAGCCAAGATAGGAGACAGGGGGCGTCAAATGAAAAACTGTTTTTT | CASSQDRRQGASNEKLFF
- | TRBJ2-3 | TRBV24-1 | TRBD2 | TGTGCCACCAGTCCCGGGACCGGGAGGCTCTTAGATACGCAGTATTTT | CATSPGTGRLLDTQYF
- | TRBJ2-3 | TRBV29-1 | - | TGCAGCGTTGGGGGAGGCACAGATACGCAGTATTTT | CSVGGGTDTQYF
- | TRBJ1-6 | TRBV4-3 | - | TGCGCCAGCAGCGAATTGGGGCGGTCACCCCTCCACTTT | CASSELGRSPLHF
- | TRBJ2-1 | TRBV5-1 | TRBD2 | TGCGCCAGCAGCTGGACTCCGGGACTAGCGGAGAATGAGCAGTTCTTC | CASSWTPGLAENEQFF
few | TRBJ2-7 | TRBV5-1 | TRBD1 | TGCGCCAGCAGCCGGCTCCCGGGACAGGGGGAGGAGCAGTACTTC | CASSRLPGQGEEQYF
- | TRBJ2-2 | TRBV3-1/TRBV3-2 | - | TGTGCCAGCAGCCAGAGGGGGACAAGACCAGACGGGGAGCTGTTTTTT | CASSQRGTRPDGELFF
- | TRBJ1-1 | TRBV13 | - | TGTGCCAGCAGCTTCAGGGTATTTGACACTGAAGCTTTCTTT | CASSFRVFDTEAFF